Listed here are 19 T cell receptor beta chains from one sample, sequenced in a study of blood T cells in healthy people across ages (dated by TCRdb to about 2015). The library was prepared using 5' RACE. Sequencing used an Illumina HiSeq 2500. A second PCR of roughly 7 to 11 cycles was performed with a sample-barcoded 5' primer and a J-beta primer mix. TCRdb ran its own pipeline on the public reads, namely fastp trimming at Q25 and MiXCR clone calling, and kept in-frame beta chains. For every CDR3 protein sequence, its rows merge into one entry that carries the most common genes and DNA. The sample records about 2 million distinct CDR3 sequences, roughly 49% of which are singletons. Jointly, the top ten make up 2.1% of the sample. The sequenced sample consisted of blood. Receptors originate from a woman aged 40 to 50 in good health.

The chain uses TRBV7-9 and TRBJ2-5; D perhaps matches TRBD1 (5 bases). The CDR3 runs 12 residues. Germline CDR1 is SEHNR and CDR2 is FQNEAQ (reference sequence). Trimming took 5 bases from V and 7 from J, leaving 11 bases between them. CDR3 protein: CASSKDQGTQYF. DNA for the CDR3: TGTGCCAGCAGCAAAGACCAGGGGACCCAGTACTTC.

CDR3: CSASTGGLAGDTMRQFF. DNA of the CDR3: TGCAGTGCTAGTACAGGGGGACTAGCGGGGGATACAATGAGGCAGTTCTTC. The chain uses TRBV20-1 and TRBJ2-1; TRBD2 agrees at 14 bases. Germline lookup yields CDR1 DFQATT and CDR2 SNEGSKA (reference sequence). The CDR3 runs to 17 residues. V dropped 3 bases and J dropped 12; count of bases not matched to a gene: 16.

The chain employs TRBV6-2 or TRBV6-3 and TRBJ2-3; D gene unclear. This CDR3 comprises 13 residues. CDR1 is MNHEY, CDR2 SVGEGT, per germline. Trimming took off 5 bases at V and 6 bases at J, with 12 bases between the two ends. The CDR3 is CASSLPPMDTQYF. The CDR3 nucleotides read TGTGCCAGCAGTCTTCCCCCGATGGATACGCAGTATTTT.

The chain has TRBV4-3 and TRBJ2-3; TRBD1 agrees at 7 bases. The trim removed 0 bases at V and 3 bases at J, leaving 9 bases unmatched. Germline CDR1 reads LGHNA; CDR2 reads YSLEER. This CDR3 comprises 17 residues. The CDR3 nucleotides are TGCGCCAGCAGCCAAGAAAGGGGGCAGGTGGATACAGATACGCAGTATTTT. Translation gives CASSQERGQVDTDTQYF.

This chain joins TRBV5-5 and TRBJ1-2; TRBD1 matches at 8 bases. Unmatched junction bases numbered 8, after V lost 0 bases and J lost 7 bases. Germline V CDR1 and CDR2: SGHKS, YYEKEE (reference sequence). The CDR3 runs 15 residues. The CDR3 DNA follows: TGTGCCAGCAGCTTGGTTAGTCAGGGGGCGGCTGGCTACACCTTC. It is translated as CASSLVSQGAAGYTF.

This clonotype showed up just a few times. The rearrangement uses TRBV6-2 or TRBV6-3 and TRBJ1-1; no clear D gene. V shed 5 bases and J shed 11 bases, with 18 bases lying between them. The V gene's germline CDR1 is MNHEY and CDR2 SVGEGT. This CDR3 is built from 13 residues. For the CDR3, the DNA is TGTGCCAGCAGTGCGGTTAGGGAGCCGTGGGCTTTCTTT. Its protein is CASSAVREPWAFF.

The CDR3 nucleotides read TGTGCCAGCAGCTTAGCTTCGGGGATCCACGAGCAGTACTTC. Protein product: CASSLASGIHEQYF. This chain uses TRBV7-9 with TRBJ2-7; TRBD2 is a possible D gene (5 bases). The germline V gene has CDR1 SEHNR and CDR2 FQNEAQ (reference sequence). The CDR3 has 14 residues. Between the trimmed V and J ends, which lost 0 bases and 5 bases, there was a span of 11 bases.

The chain employs TRBV28 and TRBJ2-1; 9 nucleotides line up with TRBD2. Trimming cost V 3 bases and J 7 bases; bases outside gene matches: 7. Germline V lookup: CDR1 MDHEN, CDR2 SYDVKM. The CDR3 length is 15 residues. CDR3 nucleotides: TGTGCCAGCAGTTTTGTTAGCGGGGGTCTAAATGAGCAGTTCTTC. This codes for CASSFVSGGLNEQFF.

A few counts support this clonotype. V gene TRBV6-2 or TRBV6-3 combines with J gene TRBJ2-5, with D possibly TRBD2 on 6 matching bases. Germline V lookup: CDR1 MNHEY, CDR2 SVGEGT. V was trimmed by 7 bases and J by 5 bases, leaving 26 bases between them. The CDR3 is made up of 17 amino acids. The DNA for the CDR3 is TGTGCCAGCATCAGCCTTCGGGGGACCACACCAGGGGAGACCCAGTACTTC. It encodes CASISLRGTTPGETQYF.

This clonotype was seen only a few times. The V and J genes are TRBV6-2 or TRBV6-3 and TRBJ2-7; D is perhaps TRBD2 (6 bases). Germline V gene data show CDR1 as MNHEY and CDR2 as SVGEGT. CDR3 length: 14 residues. V dropped 6 bases and J dropped 3 bases, with 15 bases sitting between them. The CDR3 spells CASSPRRGSYEQYF. CDR3 coding DNA: TGTGCCAGCAGCCCAAGGAGGGGAAGCTACGAGCAGTACTTC.

The chain joins TRBV7-2 to TRBJ2-7; 11 bases line up with TRBD1. The CDR3 has 16 amino acids. Germline-derived CDR1 and CDR2 are SGHTA and FQGNSA. V lost 2 bases and J lost 6; bases outside the gene matches: 9. CDR3 bases: TGTGCCAGCAGCTTAATTACACCGGGACAGGGGGGCGAGCAGTACTTC. This gives the protein CASSLITPGQGGEQYF.

This chain joins TRBV18 and TRBJ2-7, with D possibly TRBD1 on 6 matching bases. The CDR3 spans 16 residues. CDR1 is KGHSH, CDR2 LQKENI, per germline. The ends were cut back, 3 bases at V and 4 bases at J, with 19 bases in the middle. CDR3 sequence: CASSPDQGTSTYEQYF. CDR3 DNA: TGTGCCAGCTCACCCGACCAGGGGACAAGCACTTACGAGCAGTACTTC. The variable domain in full, completed from reference TRBV18 and TRBJ2-7, reads NAGVMQNPRHLVRRRGQEARLRCSPMKGHSHVYWYRQLPEEGLKFMVYLQKENIIDESGMPKERFSAEFPKEGPSILRIQQVVRGDSAAYFCASSPDQGTSTYEQYFGPGTRLTVT.

V usage is TRBV12-3 or TRBV12-4 and J usage is TRBJ1-5; TRBD1 agrees at 9 bases. The CDR3 is made up of 16 amino acids. Germline trimming cut 11 bases from V and 1 base from J; bases unmatched to any gene: 12. Here the CDR3 DNA reads TGTGCCGGCACCTCAGGGACAGGGTGGAGCAATCAGCCCCAGCATTTT. Residues: CAGTSGTGWSNQPQHF.

V usage is TRBV29-1 and J usage is TRBJ1-4; unclear D gene. Between the trimmed V and J ends, which lost 4 bases and 8 bases, there was a span of 11 bases. Germline CDR1 reads SQVTM; CDR2 reads ANQGSEA. The CDR3 runs to 12 residues. Here the CDR3 reads CSVAGIGEKLFF. CDR3 nucleotide sequence: TGCAGCGTTGCTGGTATAGGCGAAAAACTGTTTTTT.

This chain connects TRBV6-5 to TRBJ2-5; 7 bases match TRBD2. The trim removed 5 bases at V and 2 bases at J, leaving 14 bases unmatched. Germline V gene data show CDR1 as MNHEY and CDR2 as SVGAGI. This CDR3 has 17 amino acids. The CDR3 sequence is CASSLLRGDAGQETQYF. DNA for the CDR3: TGTGCCAGCAGTCTACTACGGGGGGACGCGGGACAAGAGACCCAGTACTTC.

This clonotype was observed a few times. The V and J genes are TRBV7-9 and TRBJ2-4; D perhaps matches TRBD2 (5 bases). Gene TRBJ2-7 matches the end of the DNA better, so the J call may be wrong. Germline CDR1 is SEHNR and CDR2 is FQNEAQ (reference sequence). The CDR3 has 15 amino acids. The CDR3 sequence is CASSSPLRASYEQYF. The DNA for the CDR3 is TGTGCCAGCAGCTCGCCCCTGAGGGCATCCTACGAGCAGTACTTC.

The sample holds a few counts of this clonotype. This chain uses TRBV15 with TRBJ2-5; TRBD2 aligns across 7 bases. Germline V lookup: CDR1 LNHNV, CDR2 YYDKDF (reference sequence). The CDR3 loop spans 19 amino acids. J was trimmed by 2 bases and V by 0 bases; bases with no gene match: 15. The chain's CDR3 is CATSRDASAVGSGQETQYF. The CDR3 DNA sequence: TGTGCCACCAGCAGAGATGCGTCTGCGGTGGGTAGCGGGCAAGAGACCCAGTACTTC.

The rearrangement uses TRBV5-5 and TRBJ2-7; TRBD1 is a possible D gene (6 bases). Germline V gene sequence: CDR1 SGHKS, CDR2 YYEKEE (reference sequence). The ends were cut back, 2 bases at V and 2 bases at J, with 14 bases in the middle. CDR3 size: 15 residues. Here the CDR3 DNA reads TGTGCCAGCAGCTTAAGGGACACATCCACCTACGAGCAGTACTTC. Its translation: CASSLRDTSTYEQYF.

This chain joins TRBV15 and TRBJ1-2; D is possibly TRBD1 (6 bases). The CDR3 consists of 15 residues. Trimming took off 5 bases at V and 3 bases at J, with 16 bases between the two ends. From germline, CDR1 is LNHNV and CDR2 YYDKDF (reference sequence). This chain's CDR3 is CATSPEKNRDYGYTF. CDR3 in DNA: TGTGCCACCAGCCCAGAAAAGAACAGGGACTATGGCTACACCTTC.